These 24 T cell receptor beta chains originate from one sample sequenced in a study of tumor-infiltrating lymphocytes in localized non-small cell lung cancer. The table came from immunoSEQ multiplex PCR; TCRdb's copy has only in-frame clones and leaves some out. Here the sample spans about 8,400 clones, 79% being singletons. Specimen: uninvolved lung tissue not adjacent to the tumor. Source of these receptors: a human donor with non-small cell lung cancer.

V gene TRBV6-1 combines with J gene TRBJ2-7, with D possibly being TRBD2 (7 bases). Germline CDR1 reads MNHNS; CDR2 reads SASEGT. Trimming took off 5 bases at V and 0 bases at J, with 14 bases between the two ends. The CDR3 is made up of 15 amino acids. CDR3 region: CASSSSGTSSYEQYF. CDR3 bases: TGTGCCAGCAGTTCAAGCGGGACAAGCTCCTACGAGCAGTACTTC.

This clone was picked up one time. The V gene is TRBV5-4, the J gene TRBJ2-3; the D is unclear. The ends were cut back, 0 bases at V and 6 bases at J, with 2 bases in the middle. The CDR3 is made up of 11 amino acids. In germline, CDR1 is SGHNT, CDR2 YYREEE (reference sequence). CDR3 loop: CASSLGDTQYF. The CDR3 nucleotides read TGTGCCAGCAGCTTGGGTGATACGCAGTATTTT. Complete variable domain (other parts from reference TRBV5-4 and TRBJ2-3): ETGVTQSPTHLIKTRGQQVTLRCSSQSGHNTVSWYQQALGQGPQFIFQYYREEENGRGNFPPRFSGLQFPNYSSELNVNALELDDSALYLCASSLGDTQYFGPGTRLTVL.

J is TRBJ1-5 and V is TRBV10-1; D is perhaps TRBD1 (5 bases). CDR1 and CDR2 from the germline V gene are WNHNN and SYGVQD (reference sequence). V gave up 9 bases and J gave up 5 bases, with 14 bases separating them. The CDR3 consists of 13 residues. This CDR3 is CASNSGPDQPQHF. The CDR3 nucleotides read TGCGCCAGTAATTCGGGACCCGATCAGCCCCAGCATTTT.

The J gene is TRBJ1-5, the V gene TRBV30; perhaps TRBD1 as D (5 bases). The CDR3 contains 14 residues. V was cut by 2 bases and J by 0 bases, with 8 bases left in between. The V gene's germline CDR1 is GTSNPN and CDR2 SVGIG (reference sequence). The CDR3 loop reads CAWSPGLSNQPQHF. In DNA form, the CDR3 reads TGTGCCTGGAGTCCAGGGCTTAGCAATCAGCCCCAGCATTTT. Combining the CDR3 with reference TRBV30 and TRBJ1-5 gives the whole variable domain SQTIHQWPATLVQPVGSPLSLECTVEGTSNPNLYWYRQAAGRGLQLLFYSVGIGQISSEVPQNLSASRPQDRQFILSSKKLLLSDSGFYLCAWSPGLSNQPQHFGDGTRLSIL.

V is TRBV28 and J is TRBJ2-7; weak D call: TRBD1 (5 bases). The germline gives CDR1 MDHEN, CDR2 SYDVKM. This CDR3 region has 13 residues. V was pared by 6 bases and J by 3 bases, with 12 bases between. The CDR3 sequence: CASSAGNFYEQYF. The CDR3 DNA is TGTGCCAGCAGCGCAGGGAATTTCTACGAGCAGTACTTC.

V is TRBV30 and J is TRBJ1-5, with D possibly TRBD1 on 6 matching bases. The CDR3 is 13 amino acids. V lost 1 base, J lost 7 bases, and 11 bases lay in between. In germline, CDR1 is GTSNPN, CDR2 SVGIG (reference sequence). The CDR3 spells CAWSEGVGQPQHF. As DNA, the CDR3 is TGTGCCTGGAGTGAGGGGGTAGGACAGCCCCAGCATTTT.

The V gene is TRBV19, the J gene TRBJ1-1, with unresolved D. Trimming removed 3 bases from V and 2 bases from J, with 13 bases in between. Looked up from germline, CDR1 is LNHDA and CDR2 is SQIVND (reference sequence). This CDR3 region has 15 residues. CDR3 residues: CASSMSARGNTEAFF. In nucleotides, the CDR3 is TGTGCCAGTAGTATGTCTGCGAGAGGAAACACTGAAGCTTTCTTT.

This sequence joins TRBV28 and TRBJ1-2, with TRBD1 as a possible D gene (6 bases). The V end was cut by 6 bases, the J end by 2 bases, with 19 bases between. Per germline, CDR1 MDHEN and CDR2 SYDVKM. This CDR3 contains 16 residues. In nucleotides, the CDR3 is TGTGCCAGCAGATTCGGGGGGGGCGCTGGAAACTATGGCTACACCTTC. It specifies CASRFGGGAGNYGYTF.

This chain joins TRBV10-3 and TRBJ1-1, with D perhaps TRBD1 (6 bases). Trimming removed 5 bases at V and 1 base at J, with 14 bases between. Germline assignment: CDR1 ENHRY and CDR2 SYGVKD. This CDR3 contains 15 residues. The CDR3 bases are TGTGCCATCAGTAGGGGGACGGGCAAGAACACTGAAGCTTTCTTT. As protein: CAISRGTGKNTEAFF.

The chain recombines TRBV5-4 with TRBJ2-5; D not certain. Germline V gives CDR1 SGHNT, CDR2 YYREEE (reference sequence). Trimming took off 0 bases at V and 1 base at J, with 4 bases between the two ends. The CDR3 extends over 13 amino acids. CDR3 residues: CASSLGGQETQYF. The CDR3 bases are TGTGCCAGCAGCTTGGGGGGCCAAGAGACCCAGTACTTC.

The rearrangement joins TRBV13 to TRBJ1-2; 9 bases are shared with TRBD1. The J segment lost 2 bases and the V segment lost 3 bases, leaving 4 bases of the junction unmatched. CDR1 is PRHDT and CDR2 is FYEKMQ in the germline V gene (reference sequence). CDR3 length: 15 residues. CDR3 in DNA: TGTGCCAGCAGCTTCCGGGACAGGGACAACTATGGCTACACCTTC. Its translation: CASSFRDRDNYGYTF.

The chain carries TRBV29-1 and TRBJ1-1, with TRBD1 identical over 7 bases. V lost 5 bases and J lost 4; bases outside the gene matches: 10. This CDR3 has 14 residues. CDR1 SQVTM and CDR2 ANQGSEA come from the germline V gene. This chain's CDR3 is CSVSIGTDSTEAFF. CDR3 DNA: TGCAGCGTTTCTATCGGGACAGACTCCACTGAAGCTTTCTTT.

The chain uses TRBV28 and TRBJ1-2; a weak D match, TRBD1 (6 bases). CDR3 size: 12 residues. Germline values: CDR1 MDHEN, CDR2 SYDVKM. The germline V and J ends were trimmed by 1 base and 6 bases, with 6 bases remaining between them. The CDR3 coding sequence is TGTGCCAGCAGTTTATACAGGGATGGCTACACCTTC. Encoded protein: CASSLYRDGYTF.

The chain joins TRBV28 to TRBJ2-1, with a tentative D call TRBD2 (5 bases). The CDR3 covers 17 residues. Between the trimmed V and J ends, which lost 3 bases and 4 bases, there was a span of 19 bases. Germline CDR1 is MDHEN and CDR2 is SYDVKM. CDR3 DNA sequence: TGTGCCAGCAGTTTCGGGATGGGTAGTAACCCATACAATGAGCAGTTCTTC. Translated: CASSFGMGSNPYNEQFF.

The chain recombines TRBV19 with TRBJ1-1; a weak D match, TRBD1 (5 bases). V shed 7 bases and J shed 1 base, with 16 bases lying between them. This CDR3 is 15 amino acids long. CDR1 and CDR2 from the germline V gene are LNHDA and SQIVND (reference sequence). CDR3 loop: CASIPRGRGNTEAFF. The CDR3 DNA reads TGTGCCAGTATCCCCCGGGGAAGGGGGAACACTGAAGCTTTCTTT. Supplemented by reference TRBV19 and TRBJ1-1, the full variable domain reads DGGITQSPKYLFRKEGQNVTLSCEQNLNHDAMYWYRQDPGQGLRLIYYSQIVNDFQKGDIAEGYSVSREKKESFPLTVTSAQKNPTAFYLCASIPRGRGNTEAFFGQGTRLTVV.

The gene calls are TRBV20-1 and TRBJ1-5; unclear D gene. This CDR3 region has 10 residues. Trimming cost V 5 bases and J 8 bases, with 7 bases left between them. Germline-derived CDR1 and CDR2 are DFQATT and SNEGSKA (reference sequence). This chain's CDR3 is CSAGPEPQHF. CDR3 nucleotides: TGCAGTGCTGGGCCGGAGCCCCAGCATTTT.

This clone was observed a few times. This chain uses TRBV10-1 with TRBJ2-1; 12 bases align to TRBD2. Germline CDR1 is WNHNN and CDR2 is SYGVQD (reference sequence). V lost 4 bases, J lost 2 bases, and 6 bases stayed unmatched. The CDR3 is made up of 17 amino acids. The CDR3 DNA follows: TGCGCCAGCAGTGGGTCACTAGCGGGAGGCACCTACAATGAGCAGTTCTTC. Amino acid sequence: CASSGSLAGGTYNEQFF.

This clone was picked up a small number of times. The chain is built from TRBV6-1 and TRBJ2-1; weak D call: TRBD2 (5 bases). The CDR3 spans 15 residues. V lost 6 bases, J lost 3 bases, and 15 bases lay in between. CDR1 MNHNS and CDR2 SASEGT come from the germline V gene. This chain's CDR3 is CASRAEPLDYNEQFF. The CDR3 DNA reads TGTGCCAGCAGGGCCGAGCCACTAGACTACAATGAGCAGTTCTTC.

The V gene is TRBV28, the J gene TRBJ2-7; tentative D call: TRBD1 (5 bases). This CDR3 is 15 amino acids long. Germline V gene sequence: CDR1 MDHEN, CDR2 SYDVKM. V gave up 2 bases and J gave up 0 bases, with 11 bases separating them. DNA for the CDR3: TGTGCCAGCAGTTTAACAGGCCTGAGCTCCTACGAGCAGTACTTC. Translation gives CASSLTGLSSYEQYF. The variable domain in full, with the rest retrieved from reference TRBV28 and TRBJ2-7, is DVKVTQSSRYLVKRTGEKVFLECVQDMDHENMFWYRQDPGLGLRLIYFSYDVKMKEKGDIPEGYSVSREKKERFSLILESASTNQTSMYLCASSLTGLSSYEQYFGPGTRLTVT.

The V gene is TRBV29-1, the J gene TRBJ2-7, with 11 positions matching TRBD1. Per the germline V gene, CDR1 is SQVTM and CDR2 is ANQGSEA. This CDR3 region has 14 residues. The junction had 6 bases not matched to a gene; V was cut back by 6 bases and J by 2 bases. The CDR3, as DNA: TGCAGCGTAGTGGACAGGGGGCTCACCTACGAGCAGTACTTC. It encodes CSVVDRGLTYEQYF.

Of note for this clone: The sample contains more than one DNA sequence encoding this CDR3. The CDR3 coding sequence is TGTGCCAGCGGCAGGGAGGGCGGCTACACCTTC. This codes for CASGREGGYTF. V usage is TRBV28 and J usage is TRBJ1-2; perhaps TRBD1 as D (5 bases). Germline loops: CDR1 MDHEN, CDR2 SYDVKM. The length of the CDR3 is 11 residues. Trimming took 8 bases from V and 8 from J, leaving 12 bases between them.

V is TRBV4-1 and J is TRBJ2-1; D possibly matches TRBD1 or TRBD2 (5 bases each). Looked up from germline, CDR1 is MGHRA and CDR2 is YSYEKL. The length of the CDR3 is 12 residues. V lost 4 bases to trimming and J lost 13 bases, with 14 bases between them. This CDR3 reads CASSPPGPHQFF. The CDR3 DNA sequence: TGCGCCAGCAGCCCTCCGGGACCCCACCAGTTCTTC.

The chain links TRBV19 to TRBJ1-2; TRBD1 aligns across 11 bases. Germline V gene lookup returns CDR1 LNHDA and CDR2 SQIVND (reference sequence). Germline trimming cut 1 base from V and 4 bases from J; bases unmatched to any gene: 2. There are 15 residues in the CDR3. DNA for the CDR3: TGTGCCAGTAGTATAGGGACAGGGGGCTTCTATGGCTACACCTTC. Translated, it gives CASSIGTGGFYGYTF.

This chain connects TRBV19 to TRBJ2-2; D may be TRBD1 (5 bases). The CDR3 has 14 amino acids. Germline CDR1 LNHDA, CDR2 SQIVND (reference sequence). V was trimmed by 7 bases and J by 3 bases, leaving 12 bases between them. CDR3: CASINWGHTGELFF. CDR3 nucleotide sequence: TGTGCCAGTATAAACTGGGGCCACACCGGGGAGCTGTTTTTT.